The 21 T cell receptor beta chains below all came from one sample that was sequenced in a study of regulatory T cells in long-lasting Graves disease. The TCR beta library used iRepertoire HTBI primers with Arm-PCR amplification of CDR3. Via MiXCR, TCRdb re-called the multiplex PCR reads, giving one row per CDR3 protein. Of about 430,000 distinct CDR3 sequences in the sample, about 15% were seen once. As to time point: newly diagnosed GD, antithyroid drugs for less than 3 months. There was RNA extracted from PBMCs, and the TCR library was made from it. These data were also filed under a second study, of T cells in Graves' hyperthyroidism and ophthalmopathy.

The sample in question was peripheral blood mononuclear cells (PBMCs), obtained at new diagnosis, from a patient treated with antithyroid drugs. The receptor set was obtained from a woman aged 40-49 years with Graves disease.

J is TRBJ2-7 and V is TRBV19, with 9 bases fitting TRBD2. CDR1 and CDR2 from the germline V gene are LNHDA and SQIVND (reference sequence). V lost 10 bases and J lost 0; bases outside the gene matches: 7. The CDR3 is made up of 14 amino acids. CDR3 nucleotides: TGTGCCACTTTGCCTAGCGGGGTCTCCTACGAGCAGTACTTC. Protein product: CATLPSGVSYEQYF.

This clonotype has a handful of counts. The CDR3 spells CASSGPGPTGELFF. CDR3 DNA: TGTGCCAGCAGTGGGCCAGGGCCGACCGGGGAGCTGTTTTTT. The rearrangement uses TRBV25-1 and TRBJ2-2, with D perhaps matching TRBD1 (5 bases). Germline V lookup: CDR1 MGHDK, CDR2 SYGVNS. This CDR3 spans 14 amino acids. The V end was cut by 4 bases, the J end by 5 bases, with 11 bases between.

There are many counts of this clonotype. The rearrangement links TRBV7-3 to TRBJ2-1; 8 bases fit TRBD1. Germline assignment: CDR1 SGHTA and CDR2 FQGTGA. Losses at the gene ends were 4 bases for V and 3 bases for J; bases not matched to a gene: 5. CDR3 length: 15 residues. CDR3 region: CASSSDRDIYNEQFF. The CDR3 DNA sequence: TGTGCCAGCAGCTCGGACAGGGATATCTACAATGAGCAGTTCTTC.

This clonotype was observed at least ten times. V gene TRBV7-8 combines with J gene TRBJ2-3; D is possibly TRBD2 (5 bases). This CDR3 region has 16 residues. CDR1 is SGHVS, CDR2 FQNEAQ, per germline. The V and J ends lost 2 bases and 0 bases respectively, with 12 bases between them. CDR3 in DNA: TGTGCCAGCAGCTTATCGCCGGGATCTAGCACAGATACGCAGTATTTT. Its translation: CASSLSPGSSTDTQYF.

With regard to this clonotype: Just one base apart from a much larger clone, this may be a read error. The conserved closing phenylalanine or tryptophan is absent in this CDR3, likely reflecting a read error. The rearrangement uses TRBV7-8 and TRBJ2-1, with 7 bases identical to TRBD1. Germline V gene sequence: CDR1 SGHVS, CDR2 FQNEAQ. Trimming removed 3 bases from V and 3 bases from J; junction bases left unmatched: 8. CDR3 size: 16 residues. CDR3 bases: TGTGCCAGCAGCTTCCTGGTTGGACAGGACTACAATGAGCAGTTCTCC. Translated: CASSFLVGQDYNEQFS.

This clonotype was seen a few times. The rearrangement links TRBV19 to TRBJ2-7, with TRBD2 matching 10 bases. J gave up 7 bases and V 8 bases, and 8 bases lay outside the gene matches. This CDR3 comprises 13 residues. From germline, CDR1 is LNHDA and CDR2 SQIVND (reference sequence). CDR3 coding DNA: TGTGCCAGTGGGGGCCTAGCGGGAGAGGAGCAGTACTTC. This gives the protein CASGGLAGEEQYF. Full variable domain (rest looked up from reference TRBV19 and TRBJ2-7): DGGITQSPKYLFRKEGQNVTLSCEQNLNHDAMYWYRQDPGQGLRLIYYSQIVNDFQKGDIAEGYSVSREKKESFPLTVTSAQKNPTAFYLCASGGLAGEEQYFGPGTRLTVT.

V and J are TRBV19 and TRBJ2-7; TRBD2 agrees at 8 bases. The length of the CDR3 is 15 residues. The germline V gene encodes CDR1 LNHDA and CDR2 SQIVND (reference sequence). The J segment lost 7 bases and the V segment lost 4 bases, leaving 12 bases of the junction unmatched. The CDR3 reads CASSNPGTRNLEQYF. The CDR3 DNA reads as TGTGCCAGTAGTAACCCCGGGACTAGAAATCTGGAGCAGTACTTC.

This clonotype was detected many times. This chain connects TRBV28 to TRBJ2-3; 10 bases map to TRBD2. Germline CDR1 MDHEN, CDR2 SYDVKM. The V and J ends lost 6 bases and 5 bases, in that order; junction bases with no gene match: 14. The CDR3 covers 17 residues. Written as DNA, the CDR3 is TGTGCCAGCAGCCTAGTCTTTATAGCGGGAGGTGGAGATACGCAGTATTTT. Its protein is CASSLVFIAGGGDTQYF.

This clonotype came up many times. The chain has TRBV19 and TRBJ1-6; no clear D. Germline CDR1 reads LNHDA; CDR2 reads SQIVND (reference sequence). V dropped 7 bases and J dropped 7 bases, with 17 bases sitting between them. This CDR3 spans 15 amino acids. The CDR3 protein is CASTPGLRHNSPLHF. The CDR3 DNA is TGTGCCAGTACTCCGGGCCTGAGACACAATTCACCCCTCCACTTT.

The chain joins TRBV5-1 to TRBJ2-6; possibly TRBD1 for D (5 bases). CDR1 SGHRS and CDR2 YFSETQ come from the germline V gene. There are 15 residues in the CDR3. V lost 5 bases, J lost 3 bases, and 12 bases lay in between. CDR3 DNA sequence: TGCGCCAGCAGGGCTCAGGGTTTTGGGGCCAACGTCCTGACTTTC. This codes for CASRAQGFGANVLTF. Supplemented by reference TRBV5-1 and TRBJ2-6, the full variable domain reads KAGVTQTPRYLIKTRGQQVTLSCSPISGHRSVSWYQQTPGQGLQFLFEYFSETQRNKGNFPGRFSGRQFSNSRSEMNVSTLELGDSALYLCASRAQGFGANVLTFGAGSRLTVL.

This clonotype occurred many times. Here the CDR3 DNA reads TGTGCCAGTAGTATTGGGGACGACTATGGCTACACCTTC. Its translation is CASSIGDDYGYTF. The chain couples TRBV19 to TRBJ1-2; D might be TRBD1 (5 bases). From germline, CDR1 is LNHDA and CDR2 SQIVND (reference sequence). Trimming removed 3 bases at V and 3 bases at J, with 8 bases between. The CDR3 spans 13 residues.

This clonotype was seen a handful of times. The chain recombines TRBV6-5 with TRBJ1-1; D might be TRBD1 (5 bases). Trimming cost V 0 bases and J 9 bases, with 11 bases left between them. The CDR3 loop spans 13 amino acids. Germline CDR1 is MNHEY and CDR2 is SVGAGI. CDR3 residues: CASSYSKTDKAFF. CDR3 bases: TGTGCCAGCAGTTACTCCAAGACAGACAAAGCTTTCTTT.

This clonotype was observed many times. The V call is TRBV28, the J call TRBJ2-2; D is uncertain. There are 12 residues in the CDR3. Germline CDR1 MDHEN, CDR2 SYDVKM. Trimming removed 5 bases at V and 2 bases at J, with 3 bases between. The CDR3 DNA follows: TGTGCCAGCAGTGCCAACACCGGGGAGCTGTTTTTT. Translating it yields CASSANTGELFF.

CDR3 coding DNA: TGTGCCAGCTCACCCAATCGCGGGTCGGACACCGGGGAGCTGTTTTTT. This encodes CASSPNRGSDTGELFF. J is TRBJ2-2 and V is TRBV18; the D gene is possibly TRBD2 (5 bases). This CDR3 has 16 amino acids. Germline V gene data show CDR1 as KGHSH and CDR2 as LQKENI. Deletions cut 3 bases from V and 3 bases from J, with 14 bases between.

Ten or more counts support this clonotype. This sequence joins TRBV29-1 and TRBJ2-5; D remains ambiguous. Germline V gives CDR1 SQVTM, CDR2 ANQGSEA. V was shortened by 7 bases and J by 5 bases, with 14 bases between the two germline ends. The CDR3 has 12 residues. This CDR3 is CSALSGTETQYF. CDR3 DNA: TGCAGCGCCCTTTCGGGCACGGAGACCCAGTACTTC.

The DNA for the CDR3 is TGTGCCACCAAATCGTACCGGGACCGGTTGGAGGGTGAGCAGTTCTTC. Translation gives CATKSYRDRLEGEQFF. V is TRBV27 and J is TRBJ2-1, with D possibly TRBD2 on 6 matching bases. Germline V gives CDR1 MNHEY, CDR2 SMNVEV (reference sequence). Trimming left V 10 bases short and J 9 bases short, with 28 bases between. The CDR3 is made up of 16 amino acids.

Many counts were recorded for this clonotype. The V call is TRBV11-1, the J call TRBJ2-7; 11 nucleotides agree with TRBD2. CDR3 length: 16 amino acids. Germline loops: CDR1 SGHAT, CDR2 FQDESV (reference sequence). The ends lost 2 bases at V and 1 base at J; junction bases unmatched: 4. CDR3 bases: TGTGCCAGCAGCTTATTGGCTAGCGGGAGGTCCTACGAGCAGTACTTC. Protein sequence: CASSLLASGRSYEQYF.

Note on this clonotype: It may be a read error: a sequence one base away is much more abundant. The rearrangement links TRBV10-3 to TRBJ2-7; weak D call: TRBD1 (5 bases). This CDR3 spans 13 amino acids. Germline V gene data show CDR1 as ENHRY and CDR2 as SYGVKD. In DNA form, the CDR3 reads TGTGCCATCAGTGAGTCGGGGCCCTACGAGCGGTACTTC. It is translated as CAISESGPYERYF.

This sequence joins TRBV15 and TRBJ1-5, with D perhaps matching TRBD1 (5 bases). The V end lost 0 bases, the J end lost 6 bases, and 12 bases lay between the germline ends. Per the germline V gene, CDR1 is LNHNV and CDR2 is YYDKDF (reference sequence). The CDR3 is 15 amino acids. The CDR3 protein is CATSRDRDGRQPQHF. DNA for the CDR3: TGTGCCACCAGCAGAGATAGGGACGGACGTCAGCCCCAGCATTTT.

The rearrangement uses TRBV29-1 and TRBJ2-5, with TRBD1 matching over 7 bases. The CDR3 covers 13 residues. The V gene end was trimmed by 7 bases and the J gene end by 7 bases; junction bases not matched to a gene: 12. Germline CDR1 SQVTM, CDR2 ANQGSEA. The CDR3 sequence: CSAQGQRVGTQYF. In DNA, the CDR3 is TGCAGCGCCCAGGGACAGCGAGTGGGGACCCAGTACTTC.

This clonotype was counted ten times or more. This chain connects TRBV12-3 or TRBV12-4 to TRBJ1-1, with 8 positions matching TRBD1. V lost 7 bases, J lost 5 bases, and 9 bases stayed unmatched. The CDR3 is 14 residues long. The CDR3 sequence: CASKPAGGYTEAFF. The CDR3 DNA sequence: TGTGCCAGCAAACCGGCAGGGGGCTATACTGAAGCTTTCTTT.